This T cell receptor (beta chain) was documented in a study of Graves' ophthalmopathy and Graves' hyperthyroidism. The study amplified TCR beta CDR3 regions using RNA transcripts. First-round RT-PCR employed HTBI primers, with a second-round multiplex PCR after it. TCRdb used MiXCR to reprocess the multiplex PCR reads, holding one entry per CDR3 protein. This sample has around 660,000 distinct CDR3 sequences, with roughly 39% found just once. This CDR3 region has 12 residues. The V gene's germline CDR1 is SGHTA and CDR2 FQGTGA. Broader study findings: The model's ophthalmopathy progression predictions had approximately 65% sensitivity and 72% to 75% specificity.

On this clonotype itself: As yet, its antigen is unknown. Relative to the germline gene, one junction end is altered; a read error may explain this.

The sequenced sample consisted of peripheral blood. The V gene is TRBV7-3, the J gene TRBJ2-2; D unresolved. The TCR comes from an adult man with Graves' ophthalmopathy. CDR3 region: CASSGVTGELFF. CDR3 sequence (DNA): TGTGCCAGCAGCGGGGTTACCGGAGAGCTGTTTTTT.